Following are 4 T cell receptor beta chains from one sample sequenced in a study of identical twins. One entry per CDR3 protein, called by TCRdb with MiXCR from the 5' RACE reads. This table holds about 190,000 distinct CDR3 sequences, more than 15% found once. The sample also formed part of further work on T cells expressing NK-cell markers.

Specimen: CD8+ T cells sorted from blood. The origin of the receptors is a woman aged 18 to 35 in good health.

This chain uses TRBV28 with TRBJ2-6; the D call may be TRBD1 or TRBD2 (5 bases each). Trimming stripped 5 bases from V and 2 bases from J, with 19 bases between. The CDR3 spans 18 residues. The germline gives CDR1 MDHEN, CDR2 SYDVKM. CDR3 sequence (DNA): TGTGCCAGCAGTCGTGGGGACGGGACCCACACTGGGGCCAACGTCCTGACTTTC. Encoded protein: CASSRGDGTHTGANVLTF.

The chain employs TRBV20-1 and TRBJ1-1, with D possibly matching TRBD1 (5 bases). This CDR3 is built from 15 residues. Between the trimmed V and J ends, which lost 0 bases and 6 bases, there was a span of 17 bases. Per the germline V gene, CDR1 is DFQATT and CDR2 is SNEGSKA (reference sequence). CDR3 in amino acids: CSARDRIQVFAEAFF. DNA for the CDR3: TGCAGTGCTAGAGATCGGATACAGGTTTTCGCTGAAGCTTTCTTT.

This clonotype has more than one count but fewer than ten. The rearrangement uses TRBV20-1 and TRBJ2-1, with D tentatively TRBD2 (5 bases). The length of the CDR3 is 15 residues. The germline gives CDR1 DFQATT, CDR2 SNEGSKA (reference sequence). V gave up 6 bases and J gave up 0 bases, with 15 bases separating them. As DNA, the CDR3 is TGCAGTGCCGGCCAACTAGAGAGCTCCTACAATGAGCAGTTCTTC. Translated: CSAGQLESSYNEQFF.

The rearrangement uses TRBV5-1 and TRBJ2-7; the match to TRBD2 covers 10 bases. The CDR3 loop spans 17 amino acids. The junction had 8 bases not matched to a gene; V was cut back by 1 base and J by 1 base. Germline CDR1 and CDR2: SGHRS and YFSETQ. DNA of the CDR3: TGCGCCAGCAGCTTGTCCCTAGCGGGGGCCAGGTCCTACGAGCAGTACTTC. It specifies CASSLSLAGARSYEQYF.